The 24 T cell receptor beta chains given below trace back to one sample, sequenced in a study of T cells in Graves' hyperthyroidism and ophthalmopathy. TCR beta CDR3 regions were amplified from RNA transcripts. HTBI primers drove first-round RT-PCR of the TCR CDR3. TCRdb redid the calling of the multiplex PCR reads with MiXCR, one entry per CDR3 protein. The repertoire has under 250,000 distinct CDR3 sequences, roughly 22% of them found once; the top ten carry 35% to 40%. Specimen: blood. Source of these receptors: a woman aged 40 to 55 with Graves' ophthalmopathy.

This clonotype was seen many times. The rearrangement joins TRBV20-1 to TRBJ2-2; D might be TRBD2 (6 bases). Deletions cut 5 bases from V and 0 bases from J, with 10 bases between. The CDR3 sequence is 14 residues long. Germline CDR1 reads DFQATT; CDR2 reads SNEGSKA (reference sequence). The CDR3 DNA reads as TGCAGTGCTTCTACGGGAGCGAACACCGGGGAGCTGTTTTTT. Residues: CSASTGANTGELFF.

This clonotype was seen at least ten times. The J gene is TRBJ1-1, the V gene TRBV2; D is perhaps TRBD1 (6 bases). There are 14 residues in the CDR3. Trimming cost V 2 bases and J 4 bases, with 11 bases left between them. Germline CDR1 and CDR2: SNHLY and FYNNEI. The CDR3 DNA reads as TGTGCCAGCAGTGAAACAGGGTCGGCCACTGAAGCTTTCTTT. It yields the protein CASSETGSATEAFF.

This clonotype came up many times. The V gene is TRBV4-1, the J gene TRBJ2-7; perhaps TRBD1 as D (6 bases). CDR1 is MGHRA and CDR2 is YSYEKL in the germline V gene. This CDR3 comprises 15 residues. V was pared by 4 bases and J by 3 bases, with 16 bases between. CDR3 protein: CASSRTRDTDYEQYF. The DNA for the CDR3 is TGCGCCAGCAGCCGAACTCGGGACACAGACTACGAGCAGTACTTC.

This clonotype has at least ten counts. The rearrangement joins TRBV7-8 to TRBJ1-5; tentatively, D is TRBD1 (6 bases). The germline CDR1 and CDR2 sequences are SGHVS and FQNEAQ. V gave up 0 bases and J gave up 7 bases, with 16 bases separating them. There are 16 residues in the CDR3. For the CDR3, the DNA is TGTGCCAGCAGCTTAGCGGCCTCGGGGGGCGTCCAGCCCCAGCATTTT. Translating gives CASSLAASGGVQPQHF.

In its sample, this clonotype was seen many times. J is TRBJ2-6 and V is TRBV27; TRBD1 agrees at 7 bases. The CDR3 is made up of 17 amino acids. V was pared by 5 bases and J by 2 bases, with 9 bases of the junction left unmatched. In germline, CDR1 is MNHEY, CDR2 SMNVEV (reference sequence). CDR3 residues: CASSGQDIYPGANVLTF. The CDR3 nucleotides read TGTGCCAGCAGTGGACAGGACATATACCCTGGGGCCAACGTCCTGACTTTC.

The chain recombines TRBV5-1 with TRBJ2-7; the D gene is possibly TRBD2 (5 bases). CDR3 size: 13 residues. CDR1 is SGHRS and CDR2 is YFSETQ in the germline V gene. V was trimmed by 5 bases and J by 4 bases, leaving 13 bases between them. The CDR3 spells CASSLNSGYEQYF. Here the CDR3 DNA reads TGCGCCAGCAGTTTGAATTCGGGGTACGAGCAGTACTTC.

The CDR3 spells CSATDTQETQYF. For the CDR3, the DNA is TGCAGTGCTACCGACACACAAGAGACCCAGTACTTC. V is TRBV20-1 and J is TRBJ2-5; D unresolved. The CDR3 totals 12 residues. Germline CDR1 reads DFQATT; CDR2 reads SNEGSKA (reference sequence). V shed 4 bases and J shed 2 bases, with 8 bases lying between them.

This clonotype was found many times. The V call is TRBV29-1, the J call TRBJ2-2; the match to TRBD2 covers 7 bases. Germline CDR1 is SQVTM and CDR2 is ANQGSEA. The CDR3 totals 14 residues. V dropped 8 bases and J dropped 7; count of bases not matched to a gene: 13. DNA for the CDR3: TGCAGCCTAGCCGGGGGGAGGGCTATCGGGGAGCTGTTTTTT. Its translation is CSLAGGRAIGELFF.

This clonotype was picked up many times. V gene TRBV12-3 or TRBV12-4 combines with J gene TRBJ2-5; TRBD2 matches at 10 bases. This CDR3 contains 18 residues. Trimming at V came to 3 bases and at J to 5 bases, leaving 15 bases not matched to a gene. The CDR3 region has the DNA TGTGCCAGCAGTTTGGGGGCTAGCGGGAGCCCGGGTGAGGAGACCCAGTACTTC. This translates into CASSLGASGSPGEETQYF.

About this clonotype: A much larger clonotype is one base distant, so this may be a read error. The chain joins TRBV6-1 to TRBJ2-7; the D call may be TRBD1 or TRBD2 (5 bases each). This CDR3 is built from 16 residues. V was cut by 7 bases and J by 0 bases, with 19 bases left in between. CDR1 is MNHNS and CDR2 is SASEGT in the germline V gene. DNA for the CDR3: TGTGCCAGCACCATCGGCCGAGCAGGGAGCTCCTACGAGCAGTACTTC. This codes for CASTIGRAGSSYEQYF.

This clonotype was seen repeatedly, ten times or more. This chain joins TRBV19 and TRBJ1-3; no definite D call. Trimming shortened V by 7 bases and J by 2 bases, and 21 bases separated the two germline ends. Per germline, CDR1 LNHDA and CDR2 SQIVND (reference sequence). The CDR3 runs 17 residues. DNA for the CDR3: TGTGCCAGTACTATCCGTCCCTTCGACCAGGCTGGAAACACCATATATTTT. It specifies CASTIRPFDQAGNTIYF.

This clonotype has only a few counts. The V gene is TRBV6-1, the J gene TRBJ1-3; D is unclear. The CDR3 extends over 15 amino acids. Trimming took off 7 bases at V and 0 bases at J, with 13 bases between the two ends. CDR1 and CDR2 (germline): MNHNS, SASEGT. The DNA for the CDR3 is TGTGCCAGCAAGATAGTCAGCAGCTCTGGAAACACCATATATTTT. This codes for CASKIVSSSGNTIYF.

V usage is TRBV28 and J usage is TRBJ2-5, with D possibly matching TRBD1 (7 bases). The length of the CDR3 is 14 residues. V was trimmed by 5 bases and J by 3 bases, leaving 13 bases between them. Looked up from germline, CDR1 is MDHEN and CDR2 is SYDVKM. In nucleotides, the CDR3 is TGTGCCAGCAGTCCCCAGGGGGAGGAAGAGACCCAGTACTTC. As protein: CASSPQGEEETQYF. The full variable domain, rest sourced from reference TRBV28 and TRBJ2-5, is DVKVTQSSRYLVKRTGEKVFLECVQDMDHENMFWYRQDPGLGLRLIYFSYDVKMKEKGDIPEGYSVSREKKERFSLILESASTNQTSMYLCASSPQGEEETQYFGPGTRLLVL.

This clonotype has only a few counts. CDR3 in amino acids: CASRPGGEGARETQYF. The CDR3 bases are TGTGCCAGCAGGCCAGGGGGGGAGGGGGCGCGAGAGACCCAGTACTTC. The chain carries TRBV28 and TRBJ2-5; D is possibly TRBD1 or TRBD2 (7 bases each). V was clipped by 6 bases and J by 4 bases, with 21 bases between them. CDR3 length: 16 residues. The germline V gene has CDR1 MDHEN and CDR2 SYDVKM.

V and J are TRBV6-1 and TRBJ1-5, with D possibly TRBD1 on 5 matching bases. The germline CDR1 and CDR2 sequences are MNHNS and SASEGT. The CDR3 covers 16 residues. V lost 5 bases and J lost 2, with 16 bases in between. CDR3 coding DNA: TGTGCCAGCAGTCTCAAAACGGGGGGAGGCAATCAGCCCCAGCATTTT. As protein: CASSLKTGGGNQPQHF.

This clonotype was counted ten times or more. The chain uses TRBV6-5 and TRBJ1-3, with 9 positions matching TRBD1. Germline assignment: CDR1 MNHEY and CDR2 SVGAGI. J gave up 0 bases and V 5 bases, and 5 bases lay outside the gene matches. This CDR3 has 16 amino acids. CDR3 bases: TGTGCCAGCAGTAGAGTGACAGGGGGCTCTGGAAACACCATATATTTT. It translates to CASSRVTGGSGNTIYF.

This clonotype showed up many times. The chain joins TRBV28 to TRBJ1-2; TRBD1 might be the D (5 bases). CDR1 MDHEN and CDR2 SYDVKM come from the germline V gene. V lost 10 bases, J lost 2 bases, and 11 bases lay in between. The CDR3 length is 12 residues. In DNA form, the CDR3 reads TGTGCCACCAGGGAGGAGAACTATGGCTACACCTTC. Translating gives CATREENYGYTF.

The chain has TRBV6-5 and TRBJ2-7, with D perhaps TRBD2 (5 bases). Germline V lookup: CDR1 MNHEY, CDR2 SVGAGI. The CDR3 covers 15 residues. The V and J ends lost 2 bases and 2 bases respectively, with 13 bases between them. CDR3 coding DNA: TGTGCCAGCAGTTACGCGGCAGACTATACCTACGAGCAGTACTTC. Translating it yields CASSYAADYTYEQYF.

In this sample, this clonotype turned up many times. The V call is TRBV2, the J call TRBJ2-7; TRBD1 might be the D (5 bases). The V and J ends lost 8 bases and 1 base respectively, with 12 bases between them. Germline V CDR1 and CDR2: SNHLY, FYNNEI. The CDR3 runs 13 residues. The CDR3 DNA reads TGTGCCAGCGGTACAGGTGGGTCCTACGAGCAGTACTTC. Its protein is CASGTGGSYEQYF.

This clonotype has ten or more counts. The chain combines TRBV11-3 with TRBJ2-7; a weak D match, TRBD1 (6 bases). CDR3 length: 15 residues. Trimming stripped 1 base from V and 5 bases from J, with 15 bases between. The germline V gene has CDR1 SGHNT and CDR2 YENEEA. Here the CDR3 reads CASSLGDTFLDEQYF. The DNA of the CDR3 is TGTGCCAGCAGCTTAGGGGACACCTTTTTGGACGAGCAGTACTTC.

This clonotype was detected many times. The gene calls are TRBV20-1 and TRBJ2-2; D is unclear. The CDR3 covers 15 residues. Germline CDR1 and CDR2: DFQATT and SNEGSKA (reference sequence). Trimming removed 2 bases from V and 1 base from J, with 11 bases in between. The CDR3 bases are TGCAGTGCTAGAAACGAGAGGAGGAACACCGGGGAGCTGTTTTTT. This translates into CSARNERRNTGELFF.

This clonotype has at least ten counts. The chain carries TRBV28 and TRBJ2-7; 7 bases map to TRBD2. This CDR3 spans 14 amino acids. Trimming removed 4 bases from V and 2 bases from J; junction bases left unmatched: 5. Germline CDR1 reads MDHEN; CDR2 reads SYDVKM. The CDR3 sequence: CASSSAGRTYEQYF. CDR3 DNA sequence: TGTGCCAGCAGTTCAGCGGGAAGAACCTACGAGCAGTACTTC.

This clonotype was detected a few times. The rearrangement joins TRBV4-1 to TRBJ2-7, with D perhaps matching TRBD1 (7 bases). The CDR3 runs 16 residues. Germline CDR1 reads MGHRA; CDR2 reads YSYEKL. V lost 1 base to trimming and J lost 0 bases, with 13 bases between them. In DNA, the CDR3 is TGCGCCAGCAGCCAAGGGAGGGGGCTTAGCTCCTACGAGCAGTACTTC. Its protein product is CASSQGRGLSSYEQYF.

This clonotype was seen a single time. Being one base from a much bigger clone, this may be a read error. J is TRBJ2-2 and V is TRBV11-1; TRBD1 agrees at 11 bases. This CDR3 contains 17 residues. Germline V gene lookup returns CDR1 SGHAT and CDR2 FQDESV (reference sequence). The CDR3 coding sequence is TGTGCCAGCATCTTAAGCGGGACAGGGGGTTACACCGGGGAGCTGTTTTTT. It is translated as CASILSGTGGYTGELFF.